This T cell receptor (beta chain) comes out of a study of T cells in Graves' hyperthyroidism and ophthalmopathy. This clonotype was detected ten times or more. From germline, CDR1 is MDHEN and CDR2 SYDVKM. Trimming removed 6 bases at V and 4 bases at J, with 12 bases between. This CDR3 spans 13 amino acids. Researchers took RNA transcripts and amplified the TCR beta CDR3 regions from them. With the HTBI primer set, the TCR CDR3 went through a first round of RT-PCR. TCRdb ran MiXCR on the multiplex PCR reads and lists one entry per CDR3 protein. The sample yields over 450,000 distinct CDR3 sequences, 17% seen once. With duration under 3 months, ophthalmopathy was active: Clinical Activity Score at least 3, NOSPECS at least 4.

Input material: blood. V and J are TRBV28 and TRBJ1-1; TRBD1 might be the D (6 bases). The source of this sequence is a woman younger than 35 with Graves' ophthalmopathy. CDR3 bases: TGTGCCAGCAGGTTGGGACAACCCACTGAAGCTTTCTTT. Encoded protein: CASRLGQPTEAFF.